This T cell receptor beta chain was observed in a study of T cell repertoires in cytomegalovirus infection. About the study: Alongside well-studied HLA-B-restricted CMV epitopes, recently identified HLA-C-restricted CMV epitopes were also used. It can be stated that public TCR beta signatures indicated CMV infection as well as a matching HLA type.

Trimming took 3 bases from V and 4 from J; bases not matched to a gene: 10. The CDR3 has 16 residues. One entry per CDR3 protein, called by TCRdb with MiXCR from the reads. This table holds 350,000 to 400,000 distinct CDR3 sequences, roughly 34% found once. Points from the study as a whole: Adding up the frequency of public TCR beta families identified people who carried CMV plus the relevant HLA. The ex vivo response was dominated by HLA-C-restricted CMV-specific TCR beta clonotypes.

This clonotype was seen a few times. Its specificity is not known. This TCR was recovered from a human donor in good health (CMV status not recorded). Some clones in this sample may be carry-over from other donors' samples. This chain uses TRBV12-3 or TRBV12-4 with TRBJ2-3; 7 nucleotides line up with TRBD2. This material consisted of cultured PBMCs, taken from culture after CMV antigen stimulation. This CDR3 reads CASSFASSGRADTQYF. The CDR3 region has the DNA TGTGCCAGCAGTTTTGCGTCTAGCGGACGGGCAGATACGCAGTATTTT.